This entry features one T cell receptor (beta chain) sequence. As yet, its antigen is unknown. This sample was included in a study of cytomegalovirus exposure and HLA in healthy donors. In the study overall: The roughly 110 validation repertoires were reported in a later analysis to have been generated on the same platform as the approximately 700 first-cohort repertoires.

Sequencing was performed with immunoSEQ multiplex PCR; in TCRdb, only in-frame clones are kept and a portion is missing. The table has 150,000 to 200,000 clones, roughly 86% seen once; the top ten hold almost 1.5%. Among the roughly 120 subjects of the validation cohort, separate from the roughly 700-subject first cohort, were the donors. Findings of the study overall: The study put 150 to 200 TCR beta chains on its list as cytomegalovirus-associated. Rarity held for most TCR sequences, but there were some public TCRs that occurred in many donors.

Germline loops: CDR1 SGHDT, CDR2 YYEEEE. The CDR3 covers 13 residues. V shed 4 bases and J shed 4 bases, with 11 bases lying between them. The chain combines TRBV5-6 with TRBJ1-2, with D possibly TRBD1 on 6 matching bases. This TCR came from a woman aged 18-29 years in good health and CMV-seronegative. The material sequenced was PBMCs. Written as DNA, the CDR3 is TGTGCCAGCAGCCACGGACAGTCCTATGGCTACACCTTC. This translates into CASSHGQSYGYTF.